This TCR beta chain was captured by sequencing in a study of sequential checkpoint blockade in melanoma. Study overall: After both sequences, patients received maintenance nivolumab. DNA from 91 pretreatment tumor samples underwent TCRβ immunosequencing.

Method: immunoSEQ multiplex PCR; TCRdb's copy keeps in-frame clones and lacks some. The sample has about 20,000 clones; roughly two thirds are singletons. Remarks on this clone: Its antigen is still unknown.

The CDR3 is made up of 13 amino acids. The germline V and J ends were trimmed by 4 bases and 2 bases, with 9 bases remaining between them. Germline CDR1 and CDR2: MDHEN and SYDVKM. Treatment noted: randomized to nivolumab then ipilimumab (arm A) or the reverse (arm B). Study-wide findings and caveats: Mutational load did not correlate with tumor T-cell fraction or clonality.

V and J are TRBV28 and TRBJ2-7; no reliable D call. This sequence originates from a human donor with melanoma. The source was tumor tissue (inferred from file names), collected from a patient given nivolumab and ipilimumab in sequence. The CDR3 reads CASSSVATYEQYF. The CDR3, as DNA: TGTGCCAGCAGTTCTGTAGCCACCTACGAGCAGTACTTC.